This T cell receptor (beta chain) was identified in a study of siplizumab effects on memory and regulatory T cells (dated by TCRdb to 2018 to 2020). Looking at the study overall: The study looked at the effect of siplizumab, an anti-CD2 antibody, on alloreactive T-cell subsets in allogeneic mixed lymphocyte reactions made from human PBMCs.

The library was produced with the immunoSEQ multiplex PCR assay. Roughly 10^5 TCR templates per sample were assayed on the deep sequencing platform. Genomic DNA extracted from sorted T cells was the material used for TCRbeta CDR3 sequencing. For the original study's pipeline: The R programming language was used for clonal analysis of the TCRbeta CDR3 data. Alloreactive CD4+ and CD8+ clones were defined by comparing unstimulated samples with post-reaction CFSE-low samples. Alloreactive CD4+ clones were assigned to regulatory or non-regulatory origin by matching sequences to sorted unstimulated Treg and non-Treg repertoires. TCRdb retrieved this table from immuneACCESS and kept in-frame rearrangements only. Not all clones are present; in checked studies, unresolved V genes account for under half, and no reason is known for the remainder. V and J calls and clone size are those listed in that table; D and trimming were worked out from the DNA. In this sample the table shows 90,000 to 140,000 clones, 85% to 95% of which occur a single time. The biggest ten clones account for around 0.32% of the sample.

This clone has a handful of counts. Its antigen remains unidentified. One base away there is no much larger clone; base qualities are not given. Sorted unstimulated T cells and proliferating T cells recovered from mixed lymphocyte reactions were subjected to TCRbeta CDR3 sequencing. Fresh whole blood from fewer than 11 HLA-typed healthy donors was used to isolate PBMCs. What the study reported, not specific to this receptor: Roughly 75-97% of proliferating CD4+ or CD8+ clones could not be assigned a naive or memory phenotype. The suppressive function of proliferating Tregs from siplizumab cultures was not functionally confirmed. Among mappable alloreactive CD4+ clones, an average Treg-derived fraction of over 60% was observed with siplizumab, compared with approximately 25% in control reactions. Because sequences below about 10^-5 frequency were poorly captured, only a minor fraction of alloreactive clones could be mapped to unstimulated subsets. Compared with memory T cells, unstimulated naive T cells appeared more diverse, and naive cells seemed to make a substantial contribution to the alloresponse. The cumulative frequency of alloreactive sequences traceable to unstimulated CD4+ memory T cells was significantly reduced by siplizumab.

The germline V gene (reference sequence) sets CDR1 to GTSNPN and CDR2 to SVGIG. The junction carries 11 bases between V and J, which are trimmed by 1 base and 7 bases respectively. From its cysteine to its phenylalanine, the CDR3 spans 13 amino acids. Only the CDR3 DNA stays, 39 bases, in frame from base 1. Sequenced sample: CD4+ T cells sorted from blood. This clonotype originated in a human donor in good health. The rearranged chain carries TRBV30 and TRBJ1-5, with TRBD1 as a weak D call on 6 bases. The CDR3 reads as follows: CAWSAQGGQPQHF. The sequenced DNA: TGTGCCTGGAGTGCACAGGGTGGGCAGCCCCAGCATTTT.